The 18 T cell receptor beta chains given below trace back to one sample, sequenced in a study of T cells in Graves' hyperthyroidism and ophthalmopathy. TCR beta CDR3 regions were amplified from RNA transcripts. First-round RT-PCR of the TCR CDR3 relied on the HTBI primer set. TCRdb re-analysed the multiplex PCR reads in MiXCR, keeping a single row per CDR3 protein. The table records about 340,000 distinct CDR3 sequences, 15% to 20% of them present only once. The sequenced material came from blood. These receptors were taken from a woman in her fifties or sixties with Graves' hyperthyroidism.

V gene TRBV20-1 combines with J gene TRBJ1-2, with no clear D. The CDR3 extends over 15 amino acids. The V gene lost 0 bases and the J gene lost 4 bases, with 15 bases spanning the gap. Looked up from germline, CDR1 is DFQATT and CDR2 is SNEGSKA (reference sequence). CDR3 sequence (DNA): TGCAGTGCTAGAGATCTTTTACAGCTGACCTATGGCTACACCTTC. It specifies CSARDLLQLTYGYTF.

This clonotype was detected ten times or more. The gene calls are TRBV18 and TRBJ2-3, with TRBD1 as a possible D gene (6 bases). The CDR3 contains 15 residues. In germline, CDR1 is KGHSH, CDR2 LQKENI. Trimming removed 0 bases from V and 3 bases from J, with 10 bases in between. The CDR3 DNA is TGTGCCAGCTCACCACCCCCAGGGGAGACAGATACGCAGTATTTT. It translates to CASSPPPGETDTQYF.

This clonotype was recorded many times. The chain employs TRBV2 and TRBJ2-5; D ambiguous. CDR3 size: 13 residues. V lost 6 bases to trimming and J lost 1 base, with 9 bases between them. Germline CDR1 SNHLY, CDR2 FYNNEI. The CDR3 DNA follows: TGTGCCAGCAGCATGAACACCCAAGAGACCCAGTACTTC. Protein sequence: CASSMNTQETQYF.

A word on this clonotype: A much larger clone lies one base from this, so it may be a read error. V is TRBV27 and J is TRBJ2-1, with D perhaps being TRBD1 or TRBD2 (5 bases each). The CDR3 totals 14 residues. CDR1 is MNHEY and CDR2 is SMNVEV in the germline V gene (reference sequence). DNA for the CDR3: TGTGCCAGCAGTTTCGGGACGGAGAATAATGAGCAGTCCTTC. Translated: CASSFGTENNEQSF.

The rearrangement links TRBV28 to TRBJ1-4; no reliable D call. This CDR3 comprises 15 residues. Germline-derived CDR1 and CDR2 are MDHEN and SYDVKM. Trimming stripped 6 bases from V and 4 bases from J, with 15 bases between. CDR3 amino acids: CASSQAGNLNEKLFF. DNA of the CDR3: TGTGCCAGCAGCCAAGCGGGGAATCTTAATGAAAAACTGTTTTTT.

This clonotype was recorded at least ten times. The rearrangement links TRBV18 to TRBJ1-4; tentative D call: TRBD1 (5 bases). V lost 0 bases, J lost 0 bases, and 11 bases lay in between. This CDR3 spans 17 amino acids. The germline V gene has CDR1 KGHSH and CDR2 LQKENI. The chain's CDR3 is CASSPPAGSATNEKLFF. The CDR3 region has the DNA TGTGCCAGCTCACCACCGGCAGGGTCGGCAACTAATGAAAAACTGTTTTTT. Based on the CDR3 plus reference TRBV18 and TRBJ1-4, the full variable domain is NAGVMQNPRHLVRRRGQEARLRCSPMKGHSHVYWYRQLPEEGLKFMVYLQKENIIDESGMPKERFSAEFPKEGPSILRIQQVVRGDSAAYFCASSPPAGSATNEKLFFGSGTQLSVL.

This clonotype was seen more than once but under ten times. The chain has TRBV5-6 and TRBJ2-7, with 10 nucleotides matching TRBD1. J gave up 0 bases and V 5 bases, and 8 bases lay outside the gene matches. Per the germline V gene, CDR1 is SGHDT and CDR2 is YYEEEE. CDR3 length equals 16 residues. CDR3 in DNA: TGTGCCAGCAGTACGACAGGGGGCTTCCGCTCCTACGAGCAGTACTTC. It specifies CASSTTGGFRSYEQYF.

This clonotype has just a few counts. V is TRBV6-2 or TRBV6-3 and J is TRBJ1-1; 7 bases align to TRBD1. Germline values: CDR1 MNHEY, CDR2 SVGEGT. The CDR3 spans 17 residues. V lost 0 bases and J lost 0; bases outside the gene matches: 7. DNA for the CDR3: TGTGCCAGCAGTTACTCGACAGGGAGTAAACTGAACACTGAAGCTTTCTTT. It translates to CASSYSTGSKLNTEAFF.

This chain connects TRBV12-3 or TRBV12-4 to TRBJ2-3; D might be TRBD2 (7 bases). CDR3 length: 15 residues. V lost 3 bases, J lost 3 bases, and 13 bases lay in between. The CDR3 here is CASSFRGAKTDTQYF. CDR3 bases: TGTGCCAGCAGTTTCCGGGGGGCGAAGACAGATACGCAGTATTTT.

This clonotype has ten or more counts. The J gene is TRBJ2-5, the V gene TRBV12-3 or TRBV12-4; D gene ambiguous. Trimming stripped 3 bases from V and 5 bases from J, with 16 bases between. CDR3 size: 15 residues. The CDR3 loop reads CASSFRATAPETQYF. CDR3 in DNA: TGTGCCAGCAGTTTCCGGGCCACCGCCCCCGAGACCCAGTACTTC.

The V and J genes are TRBV14 and TRBJ2-3; the D gene is possibly TRBD2 (5 bases). CDR1 is SGHDN, CDR2 FVKESK, per germline. Deletions cut 1 base from V and 2 bases from J, with 13 bases between. CDR3 length: 16 amino acids. The CDR3 sequence: CASSQAGPADTDTQYF. CDR3 in DNA: TGTGCCAGCAGCCAAGCGGGTCCAGCGGACACAGATACGCAGTATTTT.

The chain joins TRBV9 to TRBJ1-6; D unclear. The CDR3 runs to 13 residues. Trimming cost V 2 bases and J 6 bases, with 6 bases left between them. Germline CDR1 SGDLS, CDR2 YYNGEE. CDR3 nucleotide sequence: TGTGCCAGCAGCGTCCGGGGTAATTCACCCCTCCACTTT. Its translation is CASSVRGNSPLHF.

The chain carries TRBV27 and TRBJ2-1, with 7 bases that match TRBD1. Trimming cost V 5 bases and J 3 bases; bases outside gene matches: 4. In germline, CDR1 is MNHEY, CDR2 SMNVEV (reference sequence). The CDR3 extends over 14 amino acids. In nucleotides, the CDR3 is TGTGCCAGCAGTCCAGGGGGTATCTACAATGAGCAGTTCTTC. Its translation is CASSPGGIYNEQFF.

This clonotype has a count of ten or more. The rearrangement links TRBV5-1 to TRBJ2-7; D call uncertain. The germline CDR1 and CDR2 sequences are SGHRS and YFSETQ. The V gene lost 7 bases and the J gene lost 4 bases, with 21 bases spanning the gap. This CDR3 comprises 15 residues. CDR3 DNA sequence: TGCGCCAGCCCTACAATTGAAGCTTCCCTGTACGAGCAGTACGTC. Protein sequence: CASPTIEASLYEQYV.

This clonotype was observed many times. The rearrangement uses TRBV11-2 and TRBJ1-1, with D unresolved. Trimming removed 4 bases at V and 0 bases at J, with 9 bases between. The length of the CDR3 is 14 residues. Germline CDR1 reads SGHAT; CDR2 reads FQNNGV. As DNA, the CDR3 is TGTGCCAGCAGCTCCGACTTCCTGAACACTGAAGCTTTCTTT. It translates to CASSSDFLNTEAFF. Full variable domain (rest looked up from reference TRBV11-2 and TRBJ1-1): EAGVAQSPRYKIIEKRQSVAFWCNPISGHATLYWYQQILGQGPKLLIQFQNNGVVDDSQLPKDRFSAERLKGVDSTLKIQPAKLEDSAVYLCASSSDFLNTEAFFGQGTRLTVV.

Remarks on this clonotype: At one end the junction does not follow the germline gene, possibly because of a read error. The CDR3 DNA follows: TGCGCCAGCAGCTGGAGAAGCGGGGCCTACGAGCAGTACTTC. It yields the protein CASSWRSGAYEQYF. The V and J genes are TRBV11-2 and TRBJ2-7, with 7 bases lining up with TRBD2. This CDR3 has 14 residues. The germline V gene has CDR1 SGHAT and CDR2 FQNNGV.

In its sample, this clonotype was seen a few times. This chain links TRBV5-1 with TRBJ1-6; 7 bases fit TRBD1. In germline, CDR1 is SGHRS, CDR2 YFSETQ. The CDR3 spans 14 residues. The ends lost 3 bases at V and 5 bases at J; junction bases unmatched: 2. The CDR3 coding sequence is TGCGCCAGCAGCTGGGACAGCGATAATTCACCCCTCCACTTT. Protein sequence: CASSWDSDNSPLHF.

Remarks on this clonotype: A much larger clone sits a single nucleotide away, making a read error possible. The chain is built from TRBV28 and TRBJ2-7, with 7 bases identical to TRBD1. The CDR3 has 14 residues. From germline, CDR1 is MDHEN and CDR2 SYDVKM. The junction had 7 bases not matched to a gene; V was cut back by 4 bases and J by 4 bases. This CDR3 reads CASSSDRVGYEQYF. DNA for the CDR3: TGTGCCAGCAGTTCCGACAGGGTAGGATACGAGCAGTACTTC.